The entry that follows covers one TCR beta chain sequence. This clonotype occurred a few times. It lacks a known antigen. Within one base of it there is no much larger clone, and no base qualities were kept. Looking up the germline V gene yields CDR1 SGHTA and CDR2 FQGNSA. Including cysteine and phenylalanine, the CDR3 has 15 amino acids. Just CDR3 DNA is preserved here, 45 bases in frame from base 1. V is shortened by 2 bases, J by 4 bases, and the region joining them spans 11 bases. Ficoll-Paque density gradient centrifugation was the method used to isolate PBMCs. This entry comes from a study of T-cell memory formation after mild COVID-19 (dated by TCRdb to the early 2020s). A note on the overall study: TCR sequence clusters from the two donors were largely donor specific. T-cell clones expanding and contracting after mild COVID-19 in a couple of donors were tracked by longitudinal TCRalpha and TCRbeta repertoire sequencing. Two young, previously healthy adult volunteers, one female and one male, were included in the cohort.

The paper's findings and limits, for the study overall: Contracting CD4+ clones appeared mostly in the CM and EM memory subsets, whereas CD8+ clones were enriched in EMRA. SARS-CoV-2 specificity of the second-wave clones peaking on day 37 was not confirmed. Only a couple of mild cases were covered by the study, and larger cohorts that include severe cases with pre-infection samples were considered necessary. Clones contracting from day 15 to 85 had balanced CD4/CD8 phenotypes, while a second wave expanding from day 15 to 37 was biased towards CD4+. Some responding clones were detected in pre-infection memory, suggesting pre-existing cross-reactive memory T cells joined the SARS-CoV-2 response.

The sample was run on an Illumina NovaSeq 6000. TCRalpha and TCRbeta cDNA libraries were constructed by 5'RACE with constant-segment primers, with sample barcodes and unique molecular identifiers being introduced. RNA was extracted from every sample with Trizol reagent. Amplification of the libraries took two PCR steps, and the second step added a second sample barcode plus Illumina TruSeq adapters. The libraries were sequenced on an Illumina NovaSeq using 2 x 150 bp paired-end reads. On the authors' methods: With migec v1.2.7, reads were demultiplexed and then collapsed into UMI-guided consensus sequences. Using mixcr v2.1.11, the UMI consensuses were aligned to TRA and TRB V and J templates and assembled into clonotypes. Clonotypes were classified as expanded or contracted when called significant by both edgeR and NoisET, with noise models trained on biological replicates. For edgeR calls, the thresholds were a false discovery rate-adjusted p below 0.01 and a log2 fold-change of 1. As an exploratory analysis of dynamics, max-normalized trajectories of the 1000 most abundant clonotypes were examined by PCA with hierarchical clustering. The CD4 or CD8 phenotype of responding clones was assigned using the separately sequenced CD4+ and CD8+ repertoires. In TCRdb, the public reads were trimmed at Q25 with fastp and aligned with MiXCR, with productive beta chains retained. One record per CDR3 amino acid sequence lists the most common genes and DNA. These V and J calls derive from TCRdb rather than the authors' analysis. The sample records under 300,000 distinct CDR3 sequences, 8% to 9% of which are singletons. The ten largest clonotypes hold around a fifth of the sample.

The sequence is built from TRBV7-2 and TRBJ2-2, with TRBD2 tentatively as D gene (5 bases match). The specimen was PBMCs or a T cell subset sorted from them (not recorded which). The TCR comes from a man aged 18 to 30 who had mild COVID-19 (a few samples of this study predate the infection). The sample titles of this study are shuffled in the database, so cell type and time point are left out; the donor was told from shared clones. In nucleotides, the sequence is TGTGCCAGCAGCTTACAAGTCCTAGCCACCGGGGAGCTGTTTTTT. Its amino acids are CASSLQVLATGELFF.